The 22 T cell receptor beta chains below all came from one sample that was sequenced in a study of beta chain features in type 1 diabetes. Reverse transcription of all isolated RNA meant that expressed TCRB transcripts were sequenced. Repertoires were generated with immunoSEQ multiplex PCR, while TCRdb's copy carries only in-frame clones and drops some. Here the sample spans roughly 610,000 clones, roughly a sixth being singletons. The sample comprised naive CD4+ T cells from blood. Receptors originate from a man younger than 35 in good health.

This clone was seen only a few times. The V call is TRBV7-3, the J call TRBJ2-3, with 10 nucleotides matching TRBD1. Looked up from germline, CDR1 is SGHTA and CDR2 is FQGTGA. Trimming at V came to 5 bases and at J to 1 base, leaving 6 bases not matched to a gene. The CDR3 is 16 residues long. CDR3 coding DNA: TGTGCCAGCAGCGCCGACAGGGGGCGGGGCACAGATACGCAGTATTTT. It yields the protein CASSADRGRGTDTQYF.

This clone has just a few counts. This chain links TRBV5-1 with TRBJ2-5; D is undetermined. The V gene lost 5 bases and the J gene lost 6 bases, with 11 bases spanning the gap. Germline lookup yields CDR1 SGHRS and CDR2 YFSETQ. There are 12 residues in the CDR3. The CDR3 sequence is CASRHRMQTQYF. The CDR3 DNA reads as TGCGCCAGCAGGCACCGTATGCAGACCCAGTACTTC.

The V gene is TRBV6-6, the J gene TRBJ1-4; D is ambiguous. The V end lost 9 bases, the J end lost 7 bases, and 12 bases lay between the germline ends. Germline V gene sequence: CDR1 MNHNY, CDR2 SVGAGI (reference sequence). This CDR3 is built from 12 residues. CDR3 in DNA: TGTGCCAGTTTCTCGGGTCTTGAAAAACTGTTTTTT. Protein sequence: CASFSGLEKLFF.

J is TRBJ2-7 and V is TRBV6-1; D ambiguous. Looked up from germline, CDR1 is MNHNS and CDR2 is SASEGT. This CDR3 is 14 amino acids long. The V gene lost 0 bases and the J gene lost 3 bases, with 9 bases spanning the gap. CDR3: CASSEADGFYEQYF. The CDR3, as DNA: TGTGCCAGCAGTGAAGCGGACGGATTCTACGAGCAGTACTTC.

The chain couples TRBV6-4 to TRBJ1-1; D is possibly TRBD1 (6 bases). Germline assignment: CDR1 MRHNA and CDR2 SNTAGT. The CDR3 spans 13 residues. Trimming took 4 bases from V and 3 from J, leaving 9 bases between them. CDR3 protein: CASSATGYTEAFF. The CDR3 nucleotides read TGTGCCAGCAGTGCGACAGGCTACACTGAAGCTTTCTTT.

The chain links TRBV2 to TRBJ1-1; a possible D gene is TRBD1 (5 bases). The CDR3 runs to 15 residues. The V gene's germline CDR1 is SNHLY and CDR2 FYNNEI. Trimming removed 1 base from V and 4 bases from J, with 13 bases in between. In DNA, the CDR3 is TGTGCCAGCAGTGAAGTCGGTGGGGCGGCCACTGAAGCTTTCTTT. Translation: CASSEVGGAATEAFF.

This clone was recorded a few times. The chain carries TRBV30 and TRBJ1-1; D gene unclear. V was shortened by 0 bases and J by 7 bases, with 12 bases between the two germline ends. The CDR3 has 13 residues. The germline V gene encodes CDR1 GTSNPN and CDR2 SVGIG (reference sequence). Here the CDR3 DNA reads TGTGCCTGGAGTGTACGTGGAATCCGTGAAGCTTTCTTT. It translates to CAWSVRGIREAFF.

This clone came up many times. This rearrangement joins TRBV14 to TRBJ2-6; D unresolved. V was cut by 4 bases and J by 1 base, with 5 bases left in between. The CDR3 length is 14 residues. Per the germline V gene, CDR1 is SGHDN and CDR2 is FVKESK. The CDR3 reads CASSRASGANVLTF. CDR3 DNA sequence: TGTGCCAGCAGCCGGGCTTCTGGGGCCAACGTCCTGACTTTC.

A few counts support this clone. The V and J genes are TRBV14 and TRBJ1-1; 8 bases line up with TRBD1. The CDR3 runs to 16 residues. J was trimmed by 4 bases and V by 2 bases; bases with no gene match: 9. From germline, CDR1 is SGHDN and CDR2 FVKESK. Here the CDR3 DNA reads TGTGCCAGCAGCCAATGGACAGGGCGGAGGAGCACTGAAGCTTTCTTT. Amino acid sequence: CASSQWTGRRSTEAFF.

The chain is built from TRBV30 and TRBJ1-1; D uncertain. The CDR3 is 12 residues long. Germline CDR1 and CDR2: GTSNPN and SVGIG (reference sequence). With 5 bases removed from V and 4 bases from J, the gap between germline ends came to 11 bases. CDR3 residues: CAWFGAFTEAFF. CDR3 in DNA: TGTGCCTGGTTTGGCGCCTTCACTGAAGCTTTCTTT.

The rearrangement uses TRBV7-2 and TRBJ2-7; no clear D. Germline CDR1 reads SGHTA; CDR2 reads FQGNSA. The CDR3 contains 12 residues. V gave up 2 bases and J gave up 4 bases, with 6 bases separating them. CDR3 bases: TGTGCCAGCAGCTTAAGCGAATACGAGCAGTACTTC. It is translated as CASSLSEYEQYF.

This clone showed up just a few times. In DNA, the CDR3 is TGTGCCAGCAGCTCCCAGATGAACTATGGCTACACCTTC. It specifies CASSSQMNYGYTF. The chain links TRBV7-2 to TRBJ1-2, with D hard to call. In germline, CDR1 is SGHTA, CDR2 FQGNSA. The CDR3 totals 13 residues. Trimming pared 4 bases from V and 2 bases from J, leaving 8 bases between. The full variable domain, rest sourced from reference TRBV7-2 and TRBJ1-2, is GAGVSQSPSNKVTEKGKDVELRCDPISGHTALYWYRQSLGQGLEFLIYFQGNSAPDKSGLPSDRFSAERTGGSVSTLTIQRTQQEDSAVYLCASSSQMNYGYTFGSGTRLTVV.

This clone was seen just once. This may be a read error, as it is one base from a much larger clone. The rearrangement links TRBV7-9 to TRBJ2-7; TRBD2 agrees at 9 bases. The CDR3 sequence is 16 residues long. V dropped 5 bases and J dropped 4; count of bases not matched to a gene: 12. The V gene's germline CDR1 is SEHNR and CDR2 FQNEAQ (reference sequence). The DNA for the CDR3 is TGTGCCAGCAGCACCCTTAGCGGGAGCCTCCCGTACGAGCAGTACTTC. Translating it yields CASSTLSGSLPYEQYF.

This clone appeared a few times. The CDR3 region is CAISEGARGIAKNIQYF. CDR3 nucleotide sequence: TGTGCCATCAGTGAAGGCGCTAGGGGTATAGCCAAAAACATTCAGTACTTC. The V call is TRBV10-3, the J call TRBJ2-4; TRBD1 is a possible D gene (5 bases). Germline CDR1 is ENHRY and CDR2 is SYGVKD. Between the trimmed V and J ends, which lost 3 bases and 0 bases, there was a span of 15 bases. This CDR3 spans 17 amino acids.

The chain combines TRBV9 with TRBJ2-2; TRBD1 is a possible D gene (5 bases). CDR1 is SGDLS, CDR2 YYNGEE, per germline. The CDR3 loop spans 16 amino acids. The V end was cut by 0 bases, the J end by 0 bases, with 9 bases between. CDR3 amino acids: CASSVDWTTNTGELFF. Written as DNA, the CDR3 is TGTGCCAGCAGCGTAGATTGGACAACGAACACCGGGGAGCTGTTTTTT.

This clone was counted ten times or more. The CDR3 here is CASSLTGSVNEQFF. For the CDR3, the DNA is TGTGCCAGCAGCTTAACGGGCAGTGTAAATGAGCAGTTCTTC. The gene calls are TRBV7-2 and TRBJ2-1; D remains ambiguous. CDR3 length: 14 residues. Germline CDR1 and CDR2: SGHTA and FQGNSA. The ends were cut back, 2 bases at V and 7 bases at J, with 12 bases in the middle.

This sequence joins TRBV25-1 and TRBJ2-1, with D possibly being TRBD2 (5 bases). Germline-derived CDR1 and CDR2 are MGHDK and SYGVNS. Trimming shortened V by 6 bases and J by 0 bases, and 15 bases separated the two germline ends. This CDR3 contains 16 residues. CDR3 in amino acids: CASSEPPGSSYNEQFF. The CDR3 DNA is TGTGCCAGCAGCGAGCCCCCGGGAAGCTCCTACAATGAGCAGTTCTTC.

The chain carries TRBV11-2 and TRBJ2-1, with 10 bases fitting TRBD2. This CDR3 comprises 15 residues. CDR1 is SGHAT and CDR2 is FQNNGV in the germline V gene. V lost 4 bases to trimming and J lost 12 bases; unmatched junction nucleotides: 12. For the CDR3, the DNA is TGTGCCAGCAGCTCTAGAGGGCTAGCGGGAGCCCTGCAGTTCTTC. This codes for CASSSRGLAGALQFF.

A single count supports this clone. The J gene is TRBJ2-3, the V gene TRBV7-3; maybe TRBD2 (5 bases). Germline assignment: CDR1 SGHTA and CDR2 FQGTGA. The CDR3 is 15 amino acids. V was pared by 2 bases and J by 0 bases, with 9 bases between. The CDR3: CASSLVTTSTDTQYF. The CDR3 nucleotides read TGTGCCAGCAGCTTAGTGACTACTAGCACAGATACGCAGTATTTT.

This clone was counted a few times. This chain uses TRBV7-9 with TRBJ1-1; 7 nucleotides align to TRBD1. Germline CDR1 is SEHNR and CDR2 is FQNEAQ (reference sequence). V gave up 6 bases and J gave up 4 bases; unmatched junction bases: 8. CDR3 length: 14 amino acids. CDR3 sequence (DNA): TGTGCCAGCAGGCTCGGACAGGTGGGCACTGAAGCTTTCTTT. Protein sequence: CASRLGQVGTEAFF. Looking up the rest from reference TRBV7-9 and TRBJ1-1 gives the full variable domain: DTGVSQNPRHKITKRGQNVTFRCDPISEHNRLYWYRQTLGQGPEFLTYFQNEAQLEKSRLLSDRFSAERPKGSFSTLEIQRTEQGDSAMYLCASRLGQVGTEAFFGQGTRLTVV.

The chain recombines TRBV10-3 with TRBJ1-6; a weak D match, TRBD1 (6 bases). The CDR3 totals 17 residues. The V gene's germline CDR1 is ENHRY and CDR2 SYGVKD. Trimming stripped 4 bases from V and 6 bases from J, with 19 bases between. The CDR3: CAISGPGQEVPNSPLHF. CDR3 bases: TGTGCCATCAGTGGGCCGGGACAAGAAGTGCCTAATTCACCCCTCCACTTT.

This clone has just a few counts. The chain combines TRBV7-2 with TRBJ2-7; perhaps D is TRBD1 or TRBD2 (6 bases each). Deletions cut 5 bases from V and 0 bases from J, with 17 bases between. Per the germline V gene, CDR1 is SGHTA and CDR2 is FQGNSA. The CDR3 is 16 amino acids. CDR3 in amino acids: CASSPSGGGTSYEQYF. CDR3 nucleotide sequence: TGTGCCAGCAGCCCCTCCGGGGGCGGGACCTCCTACGAGCAGTACTTC.